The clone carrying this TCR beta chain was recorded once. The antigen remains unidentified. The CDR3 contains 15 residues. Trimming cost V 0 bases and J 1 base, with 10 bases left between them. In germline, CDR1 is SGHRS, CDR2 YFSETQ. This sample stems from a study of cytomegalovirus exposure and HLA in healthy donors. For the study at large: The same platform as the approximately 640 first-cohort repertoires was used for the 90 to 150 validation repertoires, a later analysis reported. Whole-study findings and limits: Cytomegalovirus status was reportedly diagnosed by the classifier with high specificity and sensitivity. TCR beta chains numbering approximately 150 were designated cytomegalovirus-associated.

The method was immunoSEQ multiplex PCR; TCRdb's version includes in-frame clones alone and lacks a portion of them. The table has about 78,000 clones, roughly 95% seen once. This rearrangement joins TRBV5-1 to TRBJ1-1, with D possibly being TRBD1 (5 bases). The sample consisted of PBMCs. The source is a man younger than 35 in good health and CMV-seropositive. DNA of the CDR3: TGCGCCAGCAGCTTGGCCTGGGGGGGGAACACTGAAGCTTTCTTT. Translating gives CASSLAWGGNTEAFF.